These T cell receptor beta chains were read from a single sample in a study of T cells after somatic rescue of genetic block. Assay: immunoSEQ multiplex PCR; the TCRdb copy retains only in-frame clones and omits some. The sample holds over 55,000 clones, about 90% seen once. Sequenced material: peripheral blood mononuclear cells (PBMCs). The receptor set was obtained from a man between 35 and 55 years old. The CDR3 runs from the conserved cysteine through the conserved F or W. D genes are given only for firm matches. Part of the rows lack a size; the others show once, few, many or a class for expanded clones.

V gene	clone size	J gene	D gene	CDR3 protein	CDR3 DNA
TRBV12-5	NA	TRBJ2-1	NA	CASGLAYNEQFF	TGTGCTAGTGGTTTGGCCTACAATGAGCAGTTCTTC
TRBV7-9	once	TRBJ2-5	NA	CASSLAVSETQYF	TGTGCCAGCAGCTTAGCAGTTTCGGAGACCCAGTACTTC
TRBV18	NA	TRBJ2-7	NA	CASSPDVTYEQYF	TGTGCCAGCTCACCAGACGTGACCTACGAGCAGTACTTC
TRBV6-6	NA	TRBJ2-1	TRBD2	CASSLAGALGEQFF	TGTGCCAGCAGCCTAGCGGGAGCTTTGGGTGAGCAGTTCTTC
TRBV5-1	NA	TRBJ1-1	NA	CASSLVGGRGTEAFF	TGCGCCAGCAGCTTGGTCGGGGGGAGAGGCACTGAAGCTTTCTTT
TRBV5-1	NA	TRBJ2-1	TRBD2	CASSWASGLSENEQFF	TGCGCCAGCAGCTGGGCTAGCGGGCTAAGCGAGAATGAGCAGTTCTTC
TRBV7-6	NA	TRBJ1-6	NA	CASSLVVGGNSPLHF	TGTGCCAGCAGCTTAGTGGTTGGGGGCAATTCACCCCTCCACTTT
TRBV5-1	NA	TRBJ1-5	NA	CASSLRPNQPQHF	TGCGCCAGCAGCTTGCGCCCCAATCAGCCCCAGCATTTT
TRBV6-5	NA	TRBJ2-4	TRBD2	CAARGGAGNIQYF	TGTGCCGCCCGCGGGGGGGCTGGGAACATTCAGTACTTC
TRBV5-6	NA	TRBJ2-1	TRBD2	CATPPGLAGFEQFF	TGTGCCACCCCCCCGGGACTAGCGGGATTCGAGCAGTTCTTC
TRBV6-4	NA	TRBJ1-2	NA	CASRGGLAYGYTF	TGTGCCAGCAGGGGAGGGTTGGCCTATGGCTACACCTTC
TRBV28	NA	TRBJ2-6	NA	CASSNGGPANVLTF	TGTGCCAGCAGTAATGGGGGGCCGGCCAACGTCCTGACTTTC
TRBV15	NA	TRBJ2-1	TRBD2	CATSVPSRGLAEIEQFF	TGTGCCACCAGCGTGCCTTCCCGGGGACTAGCGGAAATCGAGCAGTTCTTC
TRBV7-6	NA	TRBJ2-2	TRBD2	CASSSSGVSGELFF	TGTGCCAGCAGTTCCAGCGGGGTTTCCGGGGAGCTGTTTTTT
TRBV14	NA	TRBJ2-7	TRBD1	CASSQDPGQGPYEQYF	TGTGCCAGCAGCCAAGACCCCGGACAGGGACCCTACGAGCAGTACTTC
TRBV5-4	NA	TRBJ2-7	TRBD1	CASSPGQGIGEQYF	TGTGCCAGCAGCCCCGGACAGGGGATTGGGGAGCAGTACTTC
TRBV4-1	NA	TRBJ2-7	TRBD2	CASSRQTGTSGRGYEQYF	TGCGCCAGCAGCCGACAAACGGGGACTAGCGGGAGGGGGTACGAGCAGTACTTC
TRBV18	few	TRBJ1-2	TRBD1	CASSPRDSYGYTF	TGTGCCAGCTCACCACGGGACAGCTATGGCTACACCTTC
TRBV5-1	NA	TRBJ1-2	NA	CASSLLGDFSDGYTF	TGCGCCAGCAGCTTGTTAGGGGATTTTTCTGACGGCTACACCTTC
TRBV4-3	NA	TRBJ2-2	NA	CASSPTPQGSGELFF	TGCGCCAGCAGCCCCACACCGCAGGGCTCCGGGGAGCTGTTTTTT